This entry lists 29 T cell receptor beta chains sequenced from one sample in a study of blood T cell repertoires in COVID-19. The method was immunoSEQ multiplex PCR; TCRdb's version includes in-frame clones alone and lacks a portion of them. The sample shows about 59,000 clones, around 90% of them seen only once. The sample consisted of peripheral blood. All receptors derive from a man older than 75 with acute or convalescent COVID-19.

The CDR3 nucleotides are TGTGCCAGCAGCCGCGGACAGGCTCACACAGATACGCAGTATTTT. It translates to CASSRGQAHTDTQYF. V and J are TRBV7-2 and TRBJ2-3; 7 bases are shared with TRBD1. CDR1 and CDR2 (germline): SGHTA, FQGNSA. This CDR3 has 15 amino acids. V lost 5 bases, J lost 2 bases, and 7 bases stayed unmatched. Full variable domain (outside the CDR3, taken from reference TRBV7-2 and TRBJ2-3): GAGVSQSPSNKVTEKGKDVELRCDPISGHTALYWYRQSLGQGLEFLIYFQGNSAPDKSGLPSDRFSAERTGGSVSTLTIQRTQQEDSAVYLCASSRGQAHTDTQYFGPGTRLTVL.

The chain recombines TRBV27 with TRBJ2-2; 9 bases fit TRBD2. Unmatched junction bases numbered 7, after V lost 2 bases and J lost 6 bases. Looked up from germline, CDR1 is MNHEY and CDR2 is SMNVEV (reference sequence). The CDR3 consists of 16 residues. CDR3 DNA: TGTGCCAGCAGTTTAGTTAGCGGGGGCGGGTCCGGGGAGCTGTTTTTT. This sequence encodes CASSLVSGGGSGELFF.

The chain links TRBV5-1 to TRBJ2-1; 13 positions agree with TRBD2. V lost 3 bases and J lost 3; bases outside the gene matches: 3. This CDR3 contains 16 residues. Germline CDR1 SGHRS, CDR2 YFSETQ. This CDR3 is CASSSGLAGVYNEQFF. The CDR3, as DNA: TGCGCCAGCAGCTCAGGACTAGCGGGGGTCTACAATGAGCAGTTCTTC.

The chain employs TRBV6-5 and TRBJ1-1; D remains ambiguous. The germline V gene encodes CDR1 MNHEY and CDR2 SVGAGI. V lost 6 bases to trimming and J lost 3 bases, with 11 bases between them. There are 13 residues in the CDR3. This CDR3 reads CASSATRDTEAFF. CDR3 in DNA: TGTGCCAGCAGCGCTACTCGTGACACTGAAGCTTTCTTT.

This clone was seen a handful of times. This chain joins TRBV28 and TRBJ2-5; possibly TRBD1 for D (5 bases). Germline CDR1 and CDR2: MDHEN and SYDVKM. CDR3 length: 17 residues. V lost 5 bases and J 0 bases, leaving 19 bases between the germline ends. CDR3 in DNA: TGTGCCAGCAGTCTTCCCCTCGCAGGGTCGTACCAAGAGACCCAGTACTTC. Protein product: CASSLPLAGSYQETQYF. The full variable domain, in which reference TRBV28 and TRBJ2-5 provide the parts outside the CDR3, is DVKVTQSSRYLVKRTGEKVFLECVQDMDHENMFWYRQDPGLGLRLIYFSYDVKMKEKGDIPEGYSVSREKKERFSLILESASTNQTSMYLCASSLPLAGSYQETQYFGPGTRLLVL.

This chain joins TRBV7-8 and TRBJ1-1, with 9 nucleotides matching TRBD1. V was pared by 6 bases and J by 5 bases, with 10 bases of the junction left unmatched. The CDR3 is 15 amino acids. The germline V gene encodes CDR1 SGHVS and CDR2 FQNEAQ. DNA of the CDR3: TGTGCCAGCAGGCTTCCGGGACAGGGTAATACTGAAGCTTTCTTT. Encoded protein: CASRLPGQGNTEAFF.

The chain links TRBV13 to TRBJ1-2; D is possibly TRBD1 (5 bases). The CDR3 has 14 residues. CDR1 and CDR2 from the germline V gene are PRHDT and FYEKMQ (reference sequence). Trimming removed 5 bases from V and 3 bases from J, with 13 bases in between. The CDR3 sequence: CASSQGYRDYGYTF. Here the CDR3 DNA reads TGTGCCAGCAGCCAGGGATATCGAGACTATGGCTACACCTTC.

This chain joins TRBV15 and TRBJ2-7; D perhaps matches TRBD2 (5 bases). This CDR3 contains 16 residues. Deletions cut 0 bases from V and 5 bases from J, with 17 bases between. CDR1 and CDR2 from the germline V gene are LNHNV and YYDKDF (reference sequence). CDR3: CATSRDPRGFIDEQYF. The CDR3 coding sequence is TGTGCCACCAGCAGAGATCCCCGGGGTTTTATTGACGAGCAGTACTTC. Complete variable domain (other parts from reference TRBV15 and TRBJ2-7): DAMVIQNPRYQVTQFGKPVTLSCSQTLNHNVMYWYQQKSSQAPKLLFHYYDKDFNNEADTPDNFQSRRPNTSFCFLDIRSPGLGDTAMYLCATSRDPRGFIDEQYFGPGTRLTVT.

This rearrangement joins TRBV5-1 to TRBJ2-7, with 7 bases lining up with TRBD2. CDR3 length: 14 residues. V shed 2 bases and J 5 bases; nucleotides not matched to a gene: 7. In germline, CDR1 is SGHRS, CDR2 YFSETQ. CDR3: CASSFERGVDEQYF. CDR3 nucleotides: TGCGCCAGCAGCTTCGAGCGGGGCGTCGACGAGCAGTACTTC.

The gene calls are TRBV6-1 and TRBJ1-3; 7 positions match TRBD1. Trimming removed 4 bases from V and 4 bases from J; junction bases left unmatched: 10. This CDR3 is built from 16 residues. From germline, CDR1 is MNHNS and CDR2 SASEGT. The CDR3, as DNA: TGTGCCAGCAGTGCACTGACAGGGACAGCAGGAAACACCATATATTTT. Translation: CASSALTGTAGNTIYF.

The J gene is TRBJ1-1, the V gene TRBV11-2; D is perhaps TRBD1 (6 bases). The CDR3 totals 17 residues. Between the trimmed V and J ends, which lost 5 bases and 0 bases, there was a span of 19 bases. The V gene's germline CDR1 is SGHAT and CDR2 FQNNGV. CDR3 region: CASSDRGGPNLNTEAFF. CDR3 in DNA: TGTGCCAGCAGCGACCGGGGGGGGCCGAACTTGAACACTGAAGCTTTCTTT.

The CDR3 spells CASSSDTFSNQPQHF. CDR3 DNA: TGTGCCAGCAGCTCCGACACCTTTAGCAATCAGCCCCAGCATTTT. The genes are TRBV6-5 and TRBJ1-5; D not resolved. Germline loops: CDR1 MNHEY, CDR2 SVGAGI. Trimming removed 6 bases at V and 0 bases at J, with 12 bases between. CDR3 size: 15 residues.

The J gene is TRBJ2-1, the V gene TRBV30; a weak D match, TRBD1 (5 bases). Looked up from germline, CDR1 is GTSNPN and CDR2 is SVGIG (reference sequence). The CDR3 totals 15 residues. V was trimmed by 0 bases and J by 4 bases, leaving 13 bases between them. CDR3 amino acids: CAWSVSGQLYNEQFF. In nucleotides, the CDR3 is TGTGCCTGGAGTGTATCCGGACAACTATACAATGAGCAGTTCTTC.

This clone was counted a single time. The V gene is TRBV9, the J gene TRBJ1-1; D call uncertain. The V gene's germline CDR1 is SGDLS and CDR2 YYNGEE. The V end lost 0 bases, the J end lost 1 base, and 7 bases lay between the germline ends. The CDR3 has 14 residues. CDR3 nucleotides: TGTGCCAGCAGCGTAGGCACAGCGAACACTGAAGCTTTCTTT. Residues: CASSVGTANTEAFF.

The rearrangement links TRBV5-6 to TRBJ2-7; 7 bases match TRBD1. The germline gives CDR1 SGHDT, CDR2 YYEEEE. V shed 0 bases, J shed 2 bases, and the junction held 2 bases outside the gene matches. This CDR3 contains 14 residues. The CDR3, as DNA: TGTGCCAGCAGCTTGGTAGGACAGGCCTACGAGCAGTACTTC. Translated: CASSLVGQAYEQYF. The variable domain in full, completed from reference TRBV5-6 and TRBJ2-7, reads DAGVTQSPTHLIKTRGQQVTLRCSPKSGHDTVSWYQQALGQGPQFIFQYYEEEERQRGNFPDRFSGHQFPNYSSELNVNALLLGDSALYLCASSLVGQAYEQYFGPGTRLTVT.

This clone was picked up a small number of times. The chain employs TRBV19 and TRBJ1-2, with D perhaps TRBD1 (5 bases). The CDR3 spans 14 residues. Trimming pared 5 bases from V and 6 bases from J, leaving 16 bases between. Germline assignment: CDR1 LNHDA and CDR2 SQIVND (reference sequence). The chain's CDR3 is CASSVHLGEDGYTF. The CDR3 nucleotides are TGTGCCAGTAGTGTCCACTTAGGGGAGGATGGCTACACCTTC.

The V gene is TRBV19, the J gene TRBJ2-3, with 9 nucleotides matching TRBD1. CDR1 and CDR2 (germline): LNHDA, SQIVND (reference sequence). V lost 4 bases, J lost 2 bases, and 10 bases stayed unmatched. The CDR3 is 17 residues long. The CDR3 DNA is TGTGCCAGTAGTACCTTCTCCGGGACAGGGATCACAGATACGCAGTATTTT. It encodes CASSTFSGTGITDTQYF. Together with reference TRBV19 and TRBJ2-3, the CDR3 gives the full variable domain: DGGITQSPKYLFRKEGQNVTLSCEQNLNHDAMYWYRQDPGQGLRLIYYSQIVNDFQKGDIAEGYSVSREKKESFPLTVTSAQKNPTAFYLCASSTFSGTGITDTQYFGPGTRLTVL.

V gene TRBV6-2 or TRBV6-3 combines with J gene TRBJ1-1; 7 positions agree with TRBD1. Germline CDR1 is MNHEY and CDR2 is SVGEGT. The CDR3 sequence is 18 residues long. With V trimmed by 5 bases and J by 1 base, 16 bases remained unmatched. The CDR3 DNA reads as TGTGCCAGCAGTGACGTCAACAGGGGCTGGGGGAAGAACACTGAAGCTTTCTTT. Amino acid sequence: CASSDVNRGWGKNTEAFF.

The V call is TRBV19, the J call TRBJ2-7; D possibly corresponds to TRBD1 (5 bases). V shed 5 bases and J shed 2 bases, with 10 bases lying between them. Germline CDR1 reads LNHDA; CDR2 reads SQIVND (reference sequence). CDR3 length equals 13 residues. The DNA for the CDR3 is TGTGCCAGTAGTCGCGCAGGGACCTACGAGCAGTACTTC. Protein: CASSRAGTYEQYF.

The chain is built from TRBV27 and TRBJ1-2, with a tentative D call TRBD1 (6 bases). From germline, CDR1 is MNHEY and CDR2 SMNVEV (reference sequence). The CDR3 covers 15 residues. The V and J ends lost 3 bases and 4 bases respectively, with 15 bases between them. CDR3 residues: CASSFTSGAAYGYTF. The CDR3 nucleotides read TGTGCCAGCAGTTTTACCTCAGGGGCTGCCTATGGCTACACCTTC.

This clone was picked up one time. V and J are TRBV7-9 and TRBJ1-2, with D possibly matching TRBD1 (5 bases). V lost 1 base, J lost 8 bases, and 5 bases lay in between. The CDR3 sequence is 11 residues long. The germline V gene has CDR1 SEHNR and CDR2 FQNEAQ (reference sequence). The CDR3 DNA is TGTGCCAGCAGCTTAGACAGGGGCTACACCTTC. Amino acid sequence: CASSLDRGYTF.

This chain uses TRBV5-1 with TRBJ2-5; 9 bases are a match to TRBD2. This CDR3 comprises 14 residues. Germline CDR1 reads SGHRS; CDR2 reads YFSETQ. V lost 6 bases to trimming and J lost 4 bases; unmatched junction nucleotides: 7. The CDR3 is CASTPAGGVETQYF. In DNA form, the CDR3 reads TGCGCCAGCACCCCAGCGGGGGGCGTAGAGACCCAGTACTTC.

The chain has TRBV5-6 and TRBJ2-7, with TRBD1 matching 8 bases. Germline-derived CDR1 and CDR2 are SGHDT and YYEEEE. J lost 2 bases, V lost 2 bases, and 3 bases had no gene match. CDR3 length: 14 amino acids. Here the CDR3 reads CASSFRQGTYEQYF. CDR3 DNA: TGTGCCAGCAGCTTCCGACAGGGGACCTACGAGCAGTACTTC.

This clone was seen a single time. This chain joins TRBV5-4 and TRBJ1-1; the D is unclear. Trimming cost V 3 bases and J 2 bases, with 2 bases left between them. CDR1 is SGHNT, CDR2 YYREEE, per germline (reference sequence). The length of the CDR3 is 11 residues. The DNA for the CDR3 is TGTGCCAGCAGCTCTAACACTGAAGCTTTCTTT. The encoded protein is CASSSNTEAFF.

Points on this clone: With only one base between it and a far larger clone, this is likely a read error. V gene TRBV6-5 combines with J gene TRBJ1-1; no reliable D call. Germline CDR1 is MNHEY and CDR2 is SVGAGI. The CDR3 extends over 12 amino acids. Trimming took 4 bases from V and 1 from J, leaving 4 bases between them. CDR3 nucleotides: TGTGCCAGCAGTTTCAGGAACACTGAAGCTTTCTTT. As protein: CASSFRNTEAFF.

This clone was seen a single time. V is TRBV6-5 and J is TRBJ1-1, with unresolved D. V lost 6 bases to trimming and J lost 7 bases, with 9 bases between them. From germline, CDR1 is MNHEY and CDR2 SVGAGI. The CDR3 extends over 11 amino acids. The CDR3 region has the DNA TGTGCCAGCAGACGGGGAGGTGAAGCTTTCTTT. This sequence encodes CASRRGGEAFF.

The rearrangement links TRBV11-2 to TRBJ2-1; 8 bases are shared with TRBD1. The CDR3 runs to 16 residues. Germline lookup yields CDR1 SGHAT and CDR2 FQNNGV. Losses at the gene ends were 5 bases for V and 7 bases for J; bases not matched to a gene: 13. CDR3 DNA: TGTGCCAGCAGCCCACAGGGCCAGGGGGCTTTTAATGAGCAGTTCTTC. The encoded protein is CASSPQGQGAFNEQFF.

V usage is TRBV7-9 and J usage is TRBJ2-1; D possibly corresponds to TRBD2 (6 bases). The V gene's germline CDR1 is SEHNR and CDR2 FQNEAQ (reference sequence). Deletions cut 11 bases from V and 0 bases from J, with 17 bases between. The CDR3 runs to 15 residues. The CDR3 region has the DNA TGTGCCGTCTTAGCTAGCGCAAGCTCCTACAATGAGCAGTTCTTC. Translated, it gives CAVLASASSYNEQFF.

The V call is TRBV29-1, the J call TRBJ1-1; TRBD1 might be the D (6 bases). The CDR3 spans 13 residues. Germline V gene data show CDR1 as SQVTM and CDR2 as ANQGSEA. V gave up 3 bases and J gave up 5 bases, with 13 bases separating them. DNA for the CDR3: TGCAGCGTTGAGGTGCAGGGGAGTACTGAAGCTTTCTTT. It specifies CSVEVQGSTEAFF.